This entry lists 12 T cell receptor beta chains sequenced from one sample in a study of cytomegalovirus exposure and HLA in healthy donors. PCR used 60 Vbeta primers and 13 Jbeta primers. Assay: immunoSEQ multiplex PCR; the TCRdb copy retains only in-frame clones and omits some. The sample holds approximately 100,000 clones, 76% seen once. The sequenced sample consisted of PBMCs. Source of these receptors: a woman between 40 and 55 years old in good health and CMV-seropositive.

The chain couples TRBV28 to TRBJ2-7, with 10 bases identical to TRBD1. This CDR3 is 16 amino acids long. The trim removed 3 bases at V and 3 bases at J, leaving 8 bases unmatched. The V gene's germline CDR1 is MDHEN and CDR2 SYDVKM. This chain's CDR3 is CASSLPGTGVGYEQYF. Here the CDR3 DNA reads TGTGCCAGCAGTTTGCCCGGGACAGGGGTAGGCTACGAGCAGTACTTC.

This rearrangement joins TRBV4-1 to TRBJ2-7; TRBD1 matches 11 bases. Germline V gives CDR1 MGHRA, CDR2 YSYEKL. This CDR3 spans 14 amino acids. Germline trimming cut 4 bases from V and 7 bases from J; bases unmatched to any gene: 6. The CDR3, as DNA: TGCGCCAGCAGCCTTAGGGACAGGGGGGATGAGCAGTACTTC. It yields the protein CASSLRDRGDEQYF.

The CDR3 reads CASSEARGGQKSPLHF. For the CDR3, the DNA is TGTGCCAGCAGTGAAGCGCGGGGGGGACAGAAATCACCCCTCCACTTT. J is TRBJ1-6 and V is TRBV6-1; 7 nucleotides align to TRBD1. The CDR3 is made up of 16 amino acids. The V gene's germline CDR1 is MNHNS and CDR2 SASEGT. V gave up 0 bases and J gave up 10 bases; unmatched junction bases: 9.

The rearrangement uses TRBV10-2 and TRBJ2-7, with D perhaps matching TRBD1 (6 bases). Germline-derived CDR1 and CDR2 are WSHSY and SAAADI. Trimming cost V 1 base and J 7 bases, with 17 bases left between them. The CDR3 has 15 residues. CDR3 sequence reads: CASSEWVTGQGEQYF. The DNA for the CDR3 is TGCGCCAGCAGTGAGTGGGTGACAGGCCAGGGAGAGCAGTACTTC.

This sequence joins TRBV7-9 and TRBJ2-7, with no clear D. Germline CDR1 and CDR2: SEHNR and FQNEAQ (reference sequence). There are 14 residues in the CDR3. Trimming pared 5 bases from V and 2 bases from J, leaving 13 bases between. The CDR3 here is CASSPWAGAYEQYF. The CDR3 DNA reads as TGTGCCAGCAGCCCATGGGCAGGCGCCTACGAGCAGTACTTC.

The chain has TRBV7-8 and TRBJ1-6; D might be TRBD1 (5 bases). Germline assignment: CDR1 SGHVS and CDR2 FQNEAQ. This CDR3 contains 15 residues. V was shortened by 0 bases and J by 8 bases, with 11 bases between the two germline ends. The CDR3 DNA sequence: TGTGCCAGCAGCTTAGCGCGGCAGGGCCATTCACCCCTCCACTTT. This codes for CASSLARQGHSPLHF.

This clone occurred once. This chain uses TRBV5-1 with TRBJ2-7; TRBD1 matches at 10 bases. The CDR3 is made up of 14 amino acids. Germline values: CDR1 SGHRS, CDR2 YFSETQ. The J segment lost 4 bases and the V segment lost 3 bases, leaving 4 bases of the junction unmatched. CDR3 in DNA: TGCGCCAGCAGCTGGGAGGGACAGGGGTACGAGCAGTACTTC. Translated: CASSWEGQGYEQYF.

The V gene is TRBV10-1, the J gene TRBJ1-1; D is undetermined. V was cut by 3 bases and J by 1 base, with 3 bases left in between. Germline CDR1 is WNHNN and CDR2 is SYGVQD (reference sequence). The CDR3 is made up of 12 amino acids. As DNA, the CDR3 is TGCGCCAGCAGTGACTCGAACACTGAAGCTTTCTTT. Protein sequence: CASSDSNTEAFF.

The chain carries TRBV7-9 and TRBJ1-1, with a weak D call TRBD1 (6 bases). The CDR3 is 14 amino acids. With 3 bases removed from V and 1 base from J, the gap between germline ends came to 9 bases. Germline V gene data show CDR1 as SEHNR and CDR2 as FQNEAQ (reference sequence). The CDR3 protein is CASSFTQGNTEAFF. The CDR3 DNA follows: TGTGCCAGCAGCTTCACACAGGGGAACACTGAAGCTTTCTTT.

CDR3 amino acids: CASSLAGGNYGYTF. In DNA, the CDR3 is TGTGCCAGCAGCTTGGCAGGGGGCAACTATGGCTACACCTTC. This chain uses TRBV5-5 with TRBJ1-2, with 8 nucleotides matching TRBD1. This CDR3 has 14 amino acids. CDR1 SGHKS and CDR2 YYEKEE come from the germline V gene (reference sequence). The junction had 0 bases not matched to a gene; V was cut back by 0 bases and J by 2 bases.

The CDR3 DNA is TGTGCCAGCAGCAGAGGGACAGACAATCAGCCCCAGCATTTT. Its translation is CASSRGTDNQPQHF. This chain links TRBV21-1 with TRBJ1-5; no DNA check was done on the table's D call, TRBD1. TRBV21-1 is a known pseudogene. The CDR3 is 14 amino acids.

This clone was found once. Other DNA sequences in the sample encode the same CDR3. V is TRBV7-9 and J is TRBJ1-4, with D hard to call. V was shortened by 1 base and J by 8 bases, with 14 bases between the two germline ends. CDR3 length equals 15 residues. Per the germline V gene, CDR1 is SEHNR and CDR2 is FQNEAQ (reference sequence). CDR3 bases: TGTGCCAGCAGCTTAGGTGGAACAGTAGGAGAAAAACTGTTTTTT. This sequence encodes CASSLGGTVGEKLFF.